The clone carrying this T cell receptor beta chain was found once. The data are from a study of blood T cell repertoires in COVID-19. Study context: Sources were T cells, B-cell-depleted T cells, or PBMCs; the material itself was cDNA or gDNA.

V was shortened by 0 bases and J by 2 bases, with 10 bases between the two germline ends. Germline assignment: CDR1 SGHDN and CDR2 FVKESK. There are 15 residues in the CDR3. Assay: immunoSEQ multiplex PCR; the TCRdb copy retains only in-frame clones and omits some. Of under 250,000 clones listed, 65% to 90% are singletons. The sequence came from a woman aged 45-59 years with acute COVID-19. The rearrangement uses TRBV14 and TRBJ1-2, with D uncertain. Sequencing was carried out using PBMCs or T cells enriched from blood (not recorded which). CDR3 residues: CASSQDIGRNYGYTF. CDR3 coding DNA: TGTGCCAGCAGCCAAGATATTGGCAGAAACTATGGCTACACCTTC.